This TCR beta chain stems from a study of blood T cell repertoires in COVID-19. Looking at the study overall: Specimens from acute and convalescent COVID-19 originated in the United States, Italy and Spain.

Germline-derived CDR1 and CDR2 are LGHNA and YNFKEQ. This CDR3 spans 16 amino acids. Trimming at V came to 4 bases and at J to 2 bases, leaving 6 bases not matched to a gene. As handled by the study authors: Reference gene primer amplification gave estimated nucleated cell counts. The table came from immunoSEQ multiplex PCR; TCRdb's copy has only in-frame clones and leaves some out. The D gene and trimming were derived from the DNA, and the V and J assignments and clone size from that table. The data contain around 270,000 clones, 84% of them seen just once; the ten biggest clones take up approximately 1.4%.

The chain is built from TRBV4-2 and TRBJ2-1; 9 nucleotides match TRBD2. The source material was peripheral blood. This sequence was found in a woman aged 35 to 49 who had recovered from COVID-19. For the CDR3, the DNA is TGTGCCAGCAGCCCGGATAGCGGGGGAGCCTACAATGAGCAGTTCTTC. Translated: CASSPDSGGAYNEQFF.